This T cell receptor beta chain was obtained from a study of cytomegalovirus exposure and HLA in healthy donors (dated by TCRdb to between 2016 and 2019). About the study as a whole: An earlier analysis of some 600 of the donors reported 276 Gb of sequence data and approximately 120 million unique TCR beta sequences obtained from roughly 180 million T cells. Among about 400 genotyped donors of the cohort, an average of around 250,000 unique TCR beta nucleotide sequences was sequenced per donor, of which approximately 18% were non-productive. Alongside the repertoire data, information on donor age, sex, ethnicity and CMV serostatus was compiled. In the later analysis, no new phenotypic data were used to find candidate immune exposures; instead, reliance was placed on TCR beta sequences and their occurrence across donors. To predict cytomegalovirus infection status, the study combined high-throughput TCR immunosequencing, statistical association of individual TCRs with disease status, and machine learning. All discovery cohort repertoires had been generated using a single sequencing platform. The aim of the study was to test whether cataloging public T cell receptors could identify signatures of past pathogen exposure. A separate validation cohort of roughly 130 different subjects was used in addition to the roughly 670-subject first cohort. Genome-wide SNP genotypes for about 55% of the roughly 670 donors were used in a later genetic analysis, which treated that subset as a discovery cohort. HLA typing covered class I and class II loci at four-digit resolution. Among the roughly 400 genotyped donors, 75% to 90% belonged to the genetic ancestry cluster associated with self-reported Caucasian donors. An early release that covered about 640 HLA-typed donors contained 250 to 350 gigabases of sequencing data and tens of millions of unique TCR sequences. To decide whether each TCR beta V gene segment behaved as functional or pseudogenic, an earlier analysis of 587 of the donors relied on high-throughput TCR beta sequencing. Roughly five DR-DQ haplotypes were treated as single units for association and clustering because of strong linkage in the cohort. A later analysis re-examined previously published TCR beta repertoires from 500 to 700 donors and added high-resolution HLA genotyping to investigate patterns of TCR occurrence. Typing coverage varied by locus: about 620-640 donors for A, B, C, DRB1 and DQB1; approximately 520 for DQA1; more than 600 for DPA1; 400 to 480 for DPB1. The T cell repertoires of several hundred subjects were profiled by immunosequencing and related to cytomegalovirus serostatus. Broad study findings and their caveats: In this cohort, only TCR beta chains were sequenced, and detectable features were limited by the absence of alpha or paired-chain data. The authors suggested that the approach could potentially be generalized to other disease states and immunological phenotypes. According to a later analysis, TCR association rates differed among HLA loci, with DRB1 alleles showing the most associated TCRs and HLA-C alleles showing the fewest. V-gene and J-gene trimming of TCR beta chains was associated with a missense DCLRE1C variant in a later genetic analysis, and the association was replicated in an independent cohort. Linkage disequilibrium might explain the correlated functional status among segregating V segments, but an unknown experimental factor could not be ruled out. Cytomegalovirus status was reported to be diagnosed by the classifier with high specificity and sensitivity in both the original and validation cohorts. Most TCR sequences were observed very rarely across donors, whereas some public TCRs were present in many individuals. In a later analysis, HLA-associated TCR beta chains showed more clonal expansion and lower generation probabilities than non-associated chains that were equally common. Strong co-occurrence of HLA alleles, especially DR and DQ, made assigning TCR associations to individual alleles difficult. Presence/absence analyses assumed roughly uniform sequencing depth across donors, an assumption that may not hold. Over 15 rarely observed V segments, including chromosome 9 orphons, were excluded from the earlier analysis of 550 to 700 of the donors because counts were too low. Because the 87-base-pair reads could not distinguish some IMGT-functional V segments, including TRBV6-2 and TRBV6-3, those segments were excluded. A later genetic analysis reported fewer N-insertions in productive TCRs among donors in an Asian-associated ancestry cluster than the roughly 620-donor mean. Broadly in line with IMGT annotations, most TCR beta V segments showed up in productive rearrangements about 87% or about 30% of the time in an earlier analysis of several hundred of the donors. Most CMV-associated TCR beta chains appeared to be HLA-restricted in a later analysis, and the HLA associations seemed to be driven largely by CMV exposure. At a false discovery rate of 0.05, a later analysis linked 15,000 to 20,000 TCR beta sequences to specific HLA alleles. A later analysis reported that several top co-occurrence clusters appeared linked to parvovirus B19, influenza, CMV and Epstein-Barr virus. A further reported finding was that TCR beta sequences accurately predicted the HLA-A and HLA-B alleles for most subjects in the first cohort. A cluster of highly shared sequence variants was judged likely to be a technical artifact of the sequencing pipeline. Because some donors lacked HLA typing at each locus, the association tests relied only on the typed subset. In vitro tests confirmed that a few of the cytomegalovirus-associated TCR beta chains recognize cytomegalovirus antigens. The only immune exposure information available for the cohort was CMV serostatus. In the study, around 160 TCR beta chains were listed as associated with cytomegalovirus.

For this clone: Its binding antigen is unknown. No much larger clonotype is one base removed from it; base qualities were not supplied.

The cohort comprised fewer than 750 healthy bone marrow donors. Cohort members were all nominally healthy when sampled, although unrecorded immune exposures were likely present. The donor tested CMV seronegative and was one of the 352 seronegative cohort members. Every donor gave a peripheral blood sample, and the peripheral blood mononuclear cells from that sample were used for TCR beta sequencing. The Qiagen DNeasy Blood Extraction Kit was used to extract genomic DNA from the blood cell samples. Libraries were made using the immunoSEQ multiplex PCR assay. The multiplex PCR relied on a mix of 60 forward primers for TCR Vbeta segments and 13 reverse primers for TCR Jbeta segments. Amplification of the CDR3 region of rearranged TCR beta genes was performed with a multiplex PCR assay on genomic DNA. The amplified TCR beta libraries were sequenced on the Illumina HiSeq System as 87-base-pair reads. From the authors' description of their analysis: A later analysis tallied 70 million to 100 million unique TCR beta chains across the 660 or so repertoires, and some 10 million of those chains were shared by two or more donors. Raw reads were error-corrected and collapsed into unique sequences by a nearest-neighbor algorithm in which closely related sequences were merged to remove PCR and sequencing errors. To assign V, D and J gene segments, CDR3 sequences were aligned to IMGT reference sequences. For a sequence to be retained, a match of at least six nucleotides to both a V gene segment and a J gene segment was required. A rearrangement was called productive if the CDR3 had no stop codons and remained in frame with V and J, and every other rearrangement was called non-productive. CDR3 was defined according to IMGT convention as the region running from the second conserved V-encoded cysteine to the conserved J-encoded phenylalanine. In an earlier analysis of approximately 500 of the donors, sequences lacking an unambiguous match to a single V gene segment were excluded. An earlier analysis of a few hundred of the donors classified V segments as functional when productive rearrangements were above 56.7% and as segregating when the standard deviation between donors was above 5%. A statistical classification framework was built to diagnose cytomegalovirus status from the catalog of TCR beta chain sequences. A later analysis assigned V and J genes by comparing TCR nucleotide sequences with IMGT/GENE-DB human TR gene sequences. The TCRdist pipeline was used in a later analysis to assign CDR3 sequences and most-parsimonious VDJ recombination scenarios. A later analysis defined each TCR beta chain by its CDR3 amino acid sequence plus V-gene family, and excluded reads lacking a unique V-gene family. In a later analysis, fewer than 600 highly shared, low-generation-probability nucleotide sequences were removed to address suspected cross-contamination and a sequencing artifact. For each public chain, a later analysis derived a clonal expansion index from normalized ranks of inferred template counts within each repertoire. A later analysis computed generation probabilities with a VDJ recombination model fitted to out-of-frame rearrangements, and checked the results against IGoR. A later analysis scored TCR-TCR, TCR-HLA and TCR-CMV co-occurrence with hypergeometric tests, applying a repertoire-size bias correction to TCR pairs. In a later analysis, false discovery rates were estimated by permuting HLA or CMV assignments 20 times. In a later analysis, co-occurring TCRs were grouped with DBSCAN, and TCRdist sequence similarity was added when clustering was performed within HLA-allele-positive subsets. Co-occurrence clustering excluded repertoires with fewer than 30,000 or more than 120,000 public chains, plus five with anomalous nucleotide sharing. Here the immuneACCESS table is served through TCRdb, limited to in-frame sequences with V and J called. Missing clones are a known gap in these copies; in checked studies unresolved V genes cover under half, and the rest lacks a known reason. D and trimming come from the DNA, and the V and J calls and clone size come from that table. In all, the sample holds 150,000 to 190,000 clones, and 85% of those were seen once. Roughly 2.3% of the sample lies in the top ten.

Its CDR3 holds 14 amino acids, cysteine through phenylalanine. Just the 42-base CDR3 DNA is kept, in frame starting at base 1. Reading the germline V gene (reference sequence) gives CDR1 GTSNPN and CDR2 SVGIG. Compared with germline, V lacks 4 bases and J lacks 4 bases; bases without a gene match: 7. The TCR sequence derives from a woman in her late teens or twenties in good health and CMV-seronegative. Sequencing was carried out using PBMCs. The sequence joins TRBV30 to TRBJ1-1, with TRBD1 identical over 9 junction bases. The CDR3 here reads CAWKKDRGGTEAFF. The sequenced DNA is TGTGCCTGGAAAAAGGACAGGGGAGGCACTGAAGCTTTCTTT.